The next 2 T cell receptor beta chains were all read from a single sample in a study of CD8 T cells in Susac syndrome. The RNA input was about 0.5 to 1 ug, and it was reverse transcribed with random hexamers. TCRdb re-called the immunoSEQ multiplex PCR reads through MiXCR, storing one row per CDR3 protein. The repertoire holds about 47,000 distinct CDR3 sequences, with around 93% as singletons. The sample comprised CD8+ T cells from PBMCs. All receptors derive from a human donor in good health.

The chain is built from TRBV20-1 and TRBJ2-7, with 7 nucleotides matching TRBD2. The CDR3 loop spans 14 amino acids. V dropped 3 bases and J dropped 1; count of bases not matched to a gene: 6. Germline V gene lookup returns CDR1 DFQATT and CDR2 SNEGSKA (reference sequence). The CDR3 region has the DNA TGCAGTGCTAGTATGGCGGGGGTGTCCTACGAGCAGTACTTC. Amino acid sequence: CSASMAGVSYEQYF.

The chain is built from TRBV7-9 and TRBJ2-2; 7 positions agree with TRBD2. V lost 11 bases and J lost 4; bases outside the gene matches: 4. Germline V CDR1 and CDR2: SEHNR, FQNEAQ (reference sequence). The CDR3 consists of 12 residues. CDR3 nucleotides: TGTGCCGGCGAGCGGGGCACCGGGGAGCTGTTTTTT. Its translation is CAGERGTGELFF.